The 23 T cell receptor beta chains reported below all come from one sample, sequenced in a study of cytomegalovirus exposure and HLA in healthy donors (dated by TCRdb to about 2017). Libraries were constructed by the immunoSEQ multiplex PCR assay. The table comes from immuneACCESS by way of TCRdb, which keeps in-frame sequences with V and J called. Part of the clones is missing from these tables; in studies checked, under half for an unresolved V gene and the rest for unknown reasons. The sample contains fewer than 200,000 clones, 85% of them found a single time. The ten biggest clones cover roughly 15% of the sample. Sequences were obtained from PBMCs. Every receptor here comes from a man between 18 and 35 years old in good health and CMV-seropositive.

CDR3 residues: CASLPGGRGYTF. CDR3 nucleotide sequence: TGTGCCAGCCTTCCAGGGGGCCGTGGCTACACCTTC. The chain employs TRBV6-1 and TRBJ1-2; 8 bases map to TRBD1. Germline CDR1 and CDR2: MNHNS and SASEGT. V shed 8 bases, J shed 7 bases, and the junction held 6 bases outside the gene matches. This CDR3 has 12 residues.

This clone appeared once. The CDR3 region has the DNA TGTGCCAGCAGCGTAGCCCCCACAGGGCTCACCGGGGAGCTGTTTTTT. It encodes CASSVAPTGLTGELFF. V gene TRBV9 combines with J gene TRBJ2-2; maybe TRBD1 (6 bases). The CDR3 has 16 amino acids. The V end was cut by 0 bases, the J end by 4 bases, with 13 bases between. Germline V gives CDR1 SGDLS, CDR2 YYNGEE.

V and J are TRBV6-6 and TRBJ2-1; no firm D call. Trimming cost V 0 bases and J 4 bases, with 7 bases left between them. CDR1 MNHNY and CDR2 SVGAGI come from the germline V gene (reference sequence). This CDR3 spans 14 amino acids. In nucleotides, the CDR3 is TGTGCCAGCAGTTACTCGAAACAGTACAATGAGCAGTTCTTC. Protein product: CASSYSKQYNEQFF.

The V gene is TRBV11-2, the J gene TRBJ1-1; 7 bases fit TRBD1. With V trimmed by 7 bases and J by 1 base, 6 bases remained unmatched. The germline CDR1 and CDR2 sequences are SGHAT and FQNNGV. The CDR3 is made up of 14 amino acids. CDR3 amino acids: CASTNRGSNTEAFF. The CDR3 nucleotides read TGTGCCAGCACAAACAGGGGATCGAACACTGAAGCTTTCTTT. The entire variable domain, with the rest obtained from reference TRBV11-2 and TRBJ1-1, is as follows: EAGVAQSPRYKIIEKRQSVAFWCNPISGHATLYWYQQILGQGPKLLIQFQNNGVVDDSQLPKDRFSAERLKGVDSTLKIQPAKLEDSAVYLCASTNRGSNTEAFFGQGTRLTVV.

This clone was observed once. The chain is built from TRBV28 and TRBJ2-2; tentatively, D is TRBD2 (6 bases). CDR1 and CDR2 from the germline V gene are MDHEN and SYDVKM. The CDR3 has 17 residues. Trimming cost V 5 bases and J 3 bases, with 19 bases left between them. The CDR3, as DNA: TGTGCCAGCAGTCCACACCCGGGACTCAGCCACACCGGGGAGCTGTTTTTT. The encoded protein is CASSPHPGLSHTGELFF.

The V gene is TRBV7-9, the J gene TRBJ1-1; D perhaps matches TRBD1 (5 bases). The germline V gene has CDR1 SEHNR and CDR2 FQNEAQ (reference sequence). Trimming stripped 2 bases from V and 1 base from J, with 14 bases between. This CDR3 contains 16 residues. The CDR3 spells CASSLRGLTGNTEAFF. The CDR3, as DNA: TGTGCCAGCAGCTTACGGGGACTAACCGGGAACACTGAAGCTTTCTTT.

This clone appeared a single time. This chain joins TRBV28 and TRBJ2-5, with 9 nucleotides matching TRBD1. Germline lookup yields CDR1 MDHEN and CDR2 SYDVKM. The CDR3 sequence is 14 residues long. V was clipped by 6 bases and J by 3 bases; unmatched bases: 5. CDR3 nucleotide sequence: TGTGCCAGCAGCTGGAGGGACAGGGAAGAGACCCAGTACTTC. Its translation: CASSWRDREETQYF.

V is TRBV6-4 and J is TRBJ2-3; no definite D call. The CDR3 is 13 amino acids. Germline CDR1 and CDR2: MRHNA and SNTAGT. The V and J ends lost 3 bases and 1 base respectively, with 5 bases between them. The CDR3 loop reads CASSEAGTDTQYF. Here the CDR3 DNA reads TGTGCCAGCAGTGAGGCGGGCACAGATACGCAGTATTTT.

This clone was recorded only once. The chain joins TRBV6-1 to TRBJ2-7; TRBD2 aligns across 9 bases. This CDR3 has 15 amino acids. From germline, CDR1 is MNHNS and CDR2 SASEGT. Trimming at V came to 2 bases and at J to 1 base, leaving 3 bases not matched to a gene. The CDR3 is CASSELAGVSYEQYF. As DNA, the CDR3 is TGTGCCAGCAGTGAATTAGCGGGGGTTTCCTACGAGCAGTACTTC.

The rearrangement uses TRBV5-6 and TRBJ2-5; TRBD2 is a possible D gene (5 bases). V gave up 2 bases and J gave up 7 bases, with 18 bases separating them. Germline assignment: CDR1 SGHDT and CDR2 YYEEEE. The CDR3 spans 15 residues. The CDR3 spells CASSFSNQPSLTQYF. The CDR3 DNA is TGTGCCAGCAGCTTCAGTAACCAACCTAGCTTGACCCAGTACTTC. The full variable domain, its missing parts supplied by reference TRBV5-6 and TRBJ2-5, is DAGVTQSPTHLIKTRGQQVTLRCSPKSGHDTVSWYQQALGQGPQFIFQYYEEEERQRGNFPDRFSGHQFPNYSSELNVNALLLGDSALYLCASSFSNQPSLTQYFGPGTRLLVL.

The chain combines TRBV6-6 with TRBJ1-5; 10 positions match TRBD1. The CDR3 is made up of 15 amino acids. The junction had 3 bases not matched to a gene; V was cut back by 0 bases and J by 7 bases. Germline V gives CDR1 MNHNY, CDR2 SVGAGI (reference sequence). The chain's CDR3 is CASSYSTGGWQPQHF. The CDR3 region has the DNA TGTGCCAGCAGTTACTCGACAGGGGGCTGGCAGCCCCAGCATTTT.

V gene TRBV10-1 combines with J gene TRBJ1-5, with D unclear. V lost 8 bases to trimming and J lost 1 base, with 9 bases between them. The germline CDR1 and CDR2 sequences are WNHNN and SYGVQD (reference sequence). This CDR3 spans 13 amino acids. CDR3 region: CASWKESNQPQHF. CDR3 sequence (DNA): TGCGCCAGCTGGAAGGAGAGCAATCAGCCCCAGCATTTT.

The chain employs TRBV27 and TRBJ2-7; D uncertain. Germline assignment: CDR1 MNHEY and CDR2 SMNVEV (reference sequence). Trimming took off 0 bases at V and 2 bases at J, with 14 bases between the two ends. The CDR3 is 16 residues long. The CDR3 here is CASSLSITPSTYEQYF. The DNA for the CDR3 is TGTGCCAGCAGTTTATCGATAACCCCCAGTACCTACGAGCAGTACTTC.

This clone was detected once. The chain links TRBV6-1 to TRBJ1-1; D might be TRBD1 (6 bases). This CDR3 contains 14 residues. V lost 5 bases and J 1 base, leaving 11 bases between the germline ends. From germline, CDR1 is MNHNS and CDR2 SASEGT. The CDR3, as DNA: TGTGCCAGCAGTCGCGGACAGCCGAACACTGAAGCTTTCTTT. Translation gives CASSRGQPNTEAFF.

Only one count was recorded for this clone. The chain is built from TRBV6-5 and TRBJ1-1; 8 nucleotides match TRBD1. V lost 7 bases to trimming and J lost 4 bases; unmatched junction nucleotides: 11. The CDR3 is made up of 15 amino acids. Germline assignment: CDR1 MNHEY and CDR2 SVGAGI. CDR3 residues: CASTIGQGSGTEAFF. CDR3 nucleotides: TGTGCCAGCACCATAGGACAGGGATCGGGCACTGAAGCTTTCTTT.

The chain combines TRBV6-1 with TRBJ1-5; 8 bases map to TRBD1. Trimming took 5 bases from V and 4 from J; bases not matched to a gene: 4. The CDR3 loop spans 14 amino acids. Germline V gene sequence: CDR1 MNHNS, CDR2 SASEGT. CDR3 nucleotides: TGTGCCAGCAGTTGGCGGACAGGGAATCAGCCCCAGCATTTT. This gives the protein CASSWRTGNQPQHF.

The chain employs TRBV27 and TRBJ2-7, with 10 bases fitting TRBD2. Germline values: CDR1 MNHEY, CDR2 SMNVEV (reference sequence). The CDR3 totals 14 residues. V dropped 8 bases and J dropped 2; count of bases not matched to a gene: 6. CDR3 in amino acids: CASSGLAAAYEQYF. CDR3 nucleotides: TGTGCCAGCTCCGGACTAGCGGCCGCCTACGAGCAGTACTTC.

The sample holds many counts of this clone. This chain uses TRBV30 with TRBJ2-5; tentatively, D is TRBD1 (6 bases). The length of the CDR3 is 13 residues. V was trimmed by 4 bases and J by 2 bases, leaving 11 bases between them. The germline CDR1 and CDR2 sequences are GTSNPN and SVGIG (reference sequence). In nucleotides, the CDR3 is TGTGCCTGGACGATAGGACAGCAAGAGACCCAGTACTTC. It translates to CAWTIGQQETQYF.

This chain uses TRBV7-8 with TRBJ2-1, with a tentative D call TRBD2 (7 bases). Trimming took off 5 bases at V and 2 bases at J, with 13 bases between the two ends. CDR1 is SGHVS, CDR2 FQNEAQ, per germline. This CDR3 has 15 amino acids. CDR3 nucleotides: TGTGCCAGCAGCCCCCCGGGGGGCGCCTACAATGAGCAGTTCTTC. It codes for CASSPPGGAYNEQFF.

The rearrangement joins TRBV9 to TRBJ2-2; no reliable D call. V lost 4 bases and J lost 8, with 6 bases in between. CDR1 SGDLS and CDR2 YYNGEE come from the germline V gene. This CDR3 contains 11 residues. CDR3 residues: CASSLLGELFF. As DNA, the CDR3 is TGTGCCAGCAGCCTCCTGGGGGAGCTGTTTTTT.

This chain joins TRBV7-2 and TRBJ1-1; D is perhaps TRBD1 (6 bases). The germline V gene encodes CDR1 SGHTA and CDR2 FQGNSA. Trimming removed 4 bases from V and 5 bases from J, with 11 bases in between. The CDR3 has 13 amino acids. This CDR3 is CASSSPGVTEAFF. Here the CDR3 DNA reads TGTGCCAGCAGCTCTCCAGGGGTAACTGAAGCTTTCTTT.

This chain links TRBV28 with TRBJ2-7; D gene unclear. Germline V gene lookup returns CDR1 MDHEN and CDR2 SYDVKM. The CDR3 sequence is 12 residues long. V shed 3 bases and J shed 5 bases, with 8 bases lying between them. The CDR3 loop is CASSLWSHEQYF. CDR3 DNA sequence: TGTGCCAGCAGTTTGTGGAGTCACGAGCAGTACTTC.

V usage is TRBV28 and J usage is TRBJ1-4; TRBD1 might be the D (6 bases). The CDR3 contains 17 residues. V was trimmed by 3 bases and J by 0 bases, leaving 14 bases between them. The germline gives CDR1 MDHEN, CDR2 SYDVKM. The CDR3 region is CASSLLGQIATNEKLFF. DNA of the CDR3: TGTGCCAGCAGTTTGCTAGGACAGATTGCAACTAATGAAAAACTGTTTTTT. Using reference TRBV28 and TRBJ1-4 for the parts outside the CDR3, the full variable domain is DVKVTQSSRYLVKRTGEKVFLECVQDMDHENMFWYRQDPGLGLRLIYFSYDVKMKEKGDIPEGYSVSREKKERFSLILESASTNQTSMYLCASSLLGQIATNEKLFFGSGTQLSVL.